The clone carrying this TCR beta chain has more than one count but fewer than ten. Its antigen is still unknown. UMIs were added to TCR cDNA along with a universal primer site when it was made by 5'RACE template switching. MiXCR, run by TCRdb on the 5' RACE reads, gives a single entry per CDR3 protein. This table has 500,000 to 700,000 distinct CDR3 sequences, 15% to 20% appearing once. The V segment lost 6 bases and the J segment 7 bases; nucleotides outside the gene matches: 12. This CDR3 spans 15 amino acids. From germline, CDR1 is SQVTM and CDR2 ANQGSEA. This sample stems from a study of T cells after yellow fever vaccination. Study information: When fractions had low cell numbers, they were prepared with SMART-Seq v4 Ultra Low Input.

Overall study findings and caveats: The bulk population could contribute abundant contaminating clonotypes to FACS-sorted repertoires. Weaker, the secondary response peaked sooner, at day 5 versus 15.

The receptor's source is a man between 25 and 39 years old who received the YFV17D yellow fever vaccine. The source was PBMCs, collected 15 days after the yellow fever booster vaccination. This chain joins TRBV29-1 and TRBJ2-7, with 13 bases fitting TRBD2. CDR3 DNA: TGCAGCGTGGGGACTAGCGGGATCGTCGATCGGGAGCAGTACTTC. Translated: CSVGTSGIVDREQYF.